This entry is about one T cell receptor beta chain. Its specific antigen is unknown. No base qualities exist here, and no much larger clone lies one base off it. To sequence the TCRbeta CDR3 region, genomic DNA was isolated from the sorted cells. The immunoSEQ Assay was used for sequencing of TCRbeta CDR3 regions. TCRdb stores this immuneACCESS table with in-frame sequences only. Part of the clones is absent; in the studies checked, under half of the shortfall reflects unresolved V genes, and no reason is known for the rest. A total of tens of thousands of clones appear in this sample, roughly 82% of them only once. Together, the top ten hold about 2.6% of the sample. Patients with a history of autoimmune disease or receiving systemic immunosuppression were excluded from the trial. In every dose cohort, peripheral blood was drawn for TCR sequencing at baseline, cycle 4 day 1, and cycle 7 day 1. The samples were taken from a phase I, first-in-human, multicenter, open-label dose-escalation trial of ivuxolimab. Adults with locally advanced or metastatic melanoma, renal cell, hepatocellular, or head and neck squamous cell carcinoma were enrolled in the trial. CD4+ and CD8+ T cells were sorted separately from peripheral blood before TCR sequencing.

This specimen belongs to a study of OX40 agonist ivuxolimab in advanced cancers. Regarding the complete study: Ivuxolimab, which targeted the costimulatory receptor OX40 (CD134), was an agonistic, fully human IgG2 monoclonal antibody. Intravenous ivuxolimab was administered to patients every 2 weeks at six dose levels: 0.01, 0.1, 0.3, 1.5, 3 and 10 mg/kg. Of the approximately 50 patients in dose escalation, around 19 had hepatocellular carcinoma, roughly 15 had melanoma, 9 had renal cell carcinoma and 9 had head and neck cancer. In the dose-escalation cohort, 70% to 85% of patients were male, and the mean age was approximately 60 years, with a range of 23 to 79. Prior anti-PD-1, anti-PD-L1 or anti-CTLA-4 therapy was permitted, and approximately 40% of dose-escalation patients had received checkpoint inhibitors. Three dose-escalation patients achieved partial responses, one with hepatocellular carcinoma and two with cutaneous melanoma. The point of sequencing TCRbeta in the periphery was to test whether ivuxolimab changed TCR sequence diversity and drove clonal T-cell expansion. The paper describes the monotherapy dose-escalation part (N of about 55 patients) of the phase I trial of ivuxolimab. What the study reported, not specific to this receptor: In partial responders in the 0.1-3.0 mg/kg groups, normalized peripheral clonal expansion was found to be among the lowest, especially among CD8+ T cells. Low levels of normalized T-cell clonal expansion were also shown by some nonresponding patients. After ivuxolimab, more expanded clones were found on average in CD8+ T cells than in CD4+ T cells. At doses of 0.1 to 3.0 mg/kg, clonal expansion of both CD4+ and CD8+ T cells in blood was seen between baseline and week 6. Which antigens the clonally expanded peripheral T cells were specific for was not determined.

The clonotype was recovered from an adult with an advanced solid tumor such as melanoma, head and neck, liver or kidney cancer. The input for sequencing was CD4+ or CD8+ T cells sorted from blood, taken in a trial of the OX40 agonist ivuxolimab.

At the DNA level, the sequence is TGTGCCAGCAGCCTAGTACTCTCTGGAAACACCATATATTTT. The encoded protein is CASSLVLSGNTIYF. The sequence links TRBV27 to TRBJ1-3; there is no confident call for the D gene. CDR1 and CDR2, per the germline V gene (reference sequence), are MNHEY and SMNVEV. Deletion took 6 bases off V and 0 bases off J, with a span of 9 bases between the germline ends. The CDR3 goes from the cysteine to the phenylalanine over 14 residues. Only the CDR3 region is kept as DNA, spanning 42 bases read in frame from base 1.